This TCR beta chain was sequenced during a study of cytomegalovirus exposure and HLA in healthy donors. Germline V CDR1 and CDR2: SGHDT, YYEEEE. This CDR3 is 14 amino acids long. The V end was cut by 5 bases, the J end by 3 bases, with 12 bases between. Primers: 60 Vbeta forward and 13 Jbeta reverse. Measured with immunoSEQ multiplex PCR; TCRdb has only the in-frame clones, and not every one. The sample has some 200,000 clones, and its top ten clones hold 6.5%. The chain recombines TRBV5-6 with TRBJ1-3; tentative D call: TRBD1 (6 bases). Material: PBMCs. The receptor's source is a man younger than 40 in good health and CMV-seronegative. CDR3 in amino acids: CASRTQGSGNTIYF. The CDR3 nucleotides read TGTGCCAGCAGGACACAGGGAAGTGGAAACACCATATATTTT.